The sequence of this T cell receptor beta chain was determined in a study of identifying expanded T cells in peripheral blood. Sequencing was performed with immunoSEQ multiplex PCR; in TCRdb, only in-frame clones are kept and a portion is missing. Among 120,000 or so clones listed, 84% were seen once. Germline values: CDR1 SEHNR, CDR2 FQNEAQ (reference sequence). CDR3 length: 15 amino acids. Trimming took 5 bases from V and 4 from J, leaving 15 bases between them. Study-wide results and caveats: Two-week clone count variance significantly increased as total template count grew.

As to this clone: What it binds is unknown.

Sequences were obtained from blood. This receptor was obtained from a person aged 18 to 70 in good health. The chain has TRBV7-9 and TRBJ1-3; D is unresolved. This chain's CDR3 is CASSPQDLRGNTIYF. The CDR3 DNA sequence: TGTGCCAGCAGCCCCCAGGACCTCAGGGGAAACACCATATATTTT.